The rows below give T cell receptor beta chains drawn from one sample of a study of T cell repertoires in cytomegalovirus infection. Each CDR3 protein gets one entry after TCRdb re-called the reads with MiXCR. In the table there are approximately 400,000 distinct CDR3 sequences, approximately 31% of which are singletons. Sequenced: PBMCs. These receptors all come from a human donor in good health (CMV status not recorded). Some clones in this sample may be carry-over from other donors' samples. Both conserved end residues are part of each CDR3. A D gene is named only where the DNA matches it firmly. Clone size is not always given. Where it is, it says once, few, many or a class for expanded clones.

CDR3 DNA: TGTGCCAGCAGTCGCCTCGGCGAGCGGGGGGGCTACGAGCAGTACTTC; CDR3 protein: CASSRLGERGGYEQYF; V gene: TRBV6-1; D gene: TRBD2; clone size: NA; J gene: TRBJ2-7
CDR3 DNA: TGTGCCAGCTCTAAGTGGAGGAATTCACCCCTCCACTTT; CDR3 protein: CASSKWRNSPLHF; V gene: TRBV7-2; D gene: NA; clone size: few; J gene: TRBJ1-6
CDR3 DNA: TGTGCCAGCAGCCAAGATCGCACAGGGGGCGACGAAAAACTGTTTTTT; CDR3 protein: CASSQDRTGGDEKLFF; V gene: TRBV3-1; D gene: TRBD1; clone size: once; J gene: TRBJ1-4
CDR3 DNA: TGTGCCAGCAGTTTAGCGAGTGAATTGAACACTGAAGCTTTCTTT; CDR3 protein: CASSLASELNTEAFF; V gene: TRBV12-3/TRBV12-4; D gene: NA; clone size: many; J gene: TRBJ1-1
CDR3 DNA: TGTGCCAGCAATCGACAGTCAACTAATGAAAAACTGTTTTTT; CDR3 protein: CASNRQSTNEKLFF; V gene: TRBV6-1; D gene: NA; clone size: many; J gene: TRBJ1-4
CDR3 DNA: TGTGCCAGCAGAACCCGCGGGACAGGGGGAAATTCACCCCTCCACTTT; CDR3 protein: CASRTRGTGGNSPLHF; V gene: TRBV19; D gene: TRBD1; clone size: NA; J gene: TRBJ1-6
CDR3 DNA: TGTGCCAGTATTCGTAGAGGGGGGGATAATTCACCCCTCCACTTT; CDR3 protein: CASIRRGGDNSPLHF; V gene: TRBV19; D gene: NA; clone size: NA; J gene: TRBJ1-6
CDR3 DNA: TGCGCCAGCAGCTGGACGGGACCGTACAATGAGCAGTTCTTC; CDR3 protein: CASSWTGPYNEQFF; V gene: TRBV5-1; D gene: NA; clone size: NA; J gene: TRBJ2-1
CDR3 DNA: TGTGCCAGCAGCAAGATAGGGCAGCAAGAGACCCAGTACTTC; CDR3 protein: CASSKIGQQETQYF; V gene: TRBV7-6; D gene: NA; clone size: NA; J gene: TRBJ2-5
CDR3 DNA: TGTGCCAGCAGCCAAGATCCCGGGCCGGACAGGGGGAACGAGCAGTACTTC; CDR3 protein: CASSQDPGPDRGNEQYF; V gene: TRBV14; D gene: TRBD1; clone size: few; J gene: TRBJ2-7
CDR3 DNA: TGTGCCAGCAGAACCCCCCGACAACTAGCGGGGGGCAACCAAGAGACCCAGTACTTC; CDR3 protein: CASRTPRQLAGGNQETQYF; V gene: TRBV6-2/TRBV6-3; D gene: TRBD2; clone size: NA; J gene: TRBJ2-5
CDR3 DNA: TGTGCCAGCAGTCCCACGAGAATAGCGGCAGAGAAGCACTTC; CDR3 protein: CASSPTRIAAEKHF; V gene: TRBV12-3/TRBV12-4; D gene: NA; clone size: many; J gene: TRBJ2-7
CDR3 DNA: TGTGCCAGCAGCTCGACTGGGGGCTATGGCTACACCTTC; CDR3 protein: CASSSTGGYGYTF; V gene: TRBV7-2; D gene: NA; clone size: many; J gene: TRBJ1-2
CDR3 DNA: TGTGCCAGTAGTATAGTTAGCGGGGGGGGGGTAGGCCAAGAGACCCAGTACTTC; CDR3 protein: CASSIVSGGGVGQETQYF; V gene: TRBV19; D gene: TRBD2; clone size: NA; J gene: TRBJ2-5
CDR3 DNA: TGTGCCAGCAGCCCCGTGACAGCAACCTACGAGCAGTACTTC; CDR3 protein: CASSPVTATYEQYF; V gene: TRBV7-8; D gene: NA; clone size: few; J gene: TRBJ2-7
CDR3 DNA: TGTGCCAGCAGCTCTGAGGTTCCGGACCTTTACAATTCACCCCTCCACTTT; CDR3 protein: CASSSEVPDLYNSPLHF; V gene: TRBV5-6; D gene: NA; clone size: NA; J gene: TRBJ1-6
CDR3 DNA: TGTGCCAGCAGCCTCAGGACTAGCGGGGTTAGCGGGGAGCTGTTTTTT; CDR3 protein: CASSLRTSGVSGELFF; V gene: TRBV7-2; D gene: TRBD2; clone size: many; J gene: TRBJ2-2
CDR3 DNA: TGTGCCAGCAGCGCCCGGGACACCTATTCACCCCTCCACTTT; CDR3 protein: CASSARDTYSPLHF; V gene: TRBV9; D gene: NA; clone size: NA; J gene: TRBJ1-6
CDR3 DNA: TGTGCCAGCAGTGGGAGGACAGGGCGGACAGGCGAGCAGTACTTC; CDR3 protein: CASSGRTGRTGEQYF; V gene: TRBV6-1; D gene: TRBD1; clone size: many; J gene: TRBJ2-7
CDR3 DNA: TGCAGTGCTGCCGTTCGACAGGGGACGGGCGGCTACACCTTC; CDR3 protein: CSAAVRQGTGGYTF; V gene: TRBV20-1; D gene: TRBD1; clone size: NA; J gene: TRBJ1-2
CDR3 DNA: TGTGCCAGCAGGACGCTGAACACTGAAGCTTTCTTT; CDR3 protein: CASRTLNTEAFF; V gene: TRBV28; D gene: NA; clone size: many; J gene: TRBJ1-1
CDR3 DNA: TGCAGTTCTAGAGACGGCGGAAGGGCCAGCACAGATACGCAGTATTTT; CDR3 protein: CSSRDGGRASTDTQYF; V gene: TRBV20-1; D gene: NA; clone size: NA; J gene: TRBJ2-3
CDR3 DNA: TGTGCCAGCAGTTGGGGGACAGGGGGCTTTGGCTACCAGCCCCAGTACTTC; CDR3 protein: CASSWGTGGFGYQPQYF; V gene: TRBV7-8; D gene: TRBD1; clone size: many; J gene: TRBJ2-5